A selection of T cell receptor beta chains follows, all from one sample in a study of cytomegalovirus exposure and HLA in healthy donors. Profiled with immunoSEQ multiplex PCR; TCRdb holds only in-frame clones, not every one. The sample lists 150,000 to 200,000 clones, about 83% occurring once. Sequencing was done on a sample of PBMCs. The receptor set was obtained from a girl aged 5-17 years in good health and CMV-seropositive. Both conserved end residues are part of each CDR3. The listing skips clone size in some rows; elsewhere it reads once, few, many or a size class.

j_gene | abundance | v_gene | CDR3aa
TRBJ1-2 | NA | TRBV2 | CASSARRGSGGYTF
TRBJ1-2 | NA | TRBV7-9 | CASSLDKWTEENGYTF
TRBJ1-1 | NA | TRBV15 | CATSLTPGIEAFF
TRBJ2-7 | NA | TRBV6-5 | CASSSTTRREQYF
TRBJ1-6 | NA | TRBV5-6 | CASSMYLGWEDSPLHF
TRBJ1-5 | NA | TRBV30 | CAWGQGRANQPQHF
TRBJ1-1 | NA | TRBV2 | CASRQGAENTEAFF
TRBJ2-7 | NA | TRBV5-1 | CASSLAKVAQGEQYF
TRBJ1-5 | once | TRBV2 | CASSDIYSNQPQHF
TRBJ1-1 | NA | TRBV7-8 | CASSFRVNTEAFF
TRBJ1-6 | NA | TRBV19 | CASSLDRGNSPLHF
TRBJ1-1 | NA | TRBV7-8 | CASSLQGAWTEAFF
TRBJ2-2 | NA | TRBV2 | CASSGGQPRTGELFF
TRBJ1-1 | few | TRBV11-2 | CASRQTANTEAFF
TRBJ2-1 | NA | TRBV15 | CATSSGLSGSYNEQFF
TRBJ1-1 | NA | TRBV9 | CASSGRRGGTEAFF
TRBJ1-2 | NA | TRBV6-5 | CASSATGGHGYTF
TRBJ2-3 | NA | TRBV11-3 | CAFRSRGRSADTQYF
TRBJ2-1 | once | TRBV10-1 | CASSVSGGKSNEQFF
TRBJ1-6 | NA | TRBV4-1 | CASSPGAATGEPLHF
TRBJ2-7 | few | TRBV6-5 | CASSYSGQPGDEQYF
TRBJ1-6 | NA | TRBV15 | CATSRDLRGRRGVLSPLHF
TRBJ1-1 | NA | TRBV10-2 | CASQDRGNTEAFF
TRBJ2-3 | few | TRBV4-2 | CASSQEVAGGSTDTQYF
TRBJ2-4 | NA | TRBV25-1 | CASFGGCPAKNSQYF
TRBJ2-3 | NA | TRBV2 | CASSVLGTSGADMQYF
TRBJ1-1 | once | TRBV6-5 | CASSYATGSMNTEAFF
TRBJ2-7 | NA | TRBV18 | CASSPAQGGYEQYF
TRBJ1-1 | NA | TRBV6-5 | CASSYSGPLRTEAFF
TRBJ2-5 | NA | TRBV7-9 | CSSSSRAAGGPETQYF
TRBJ2-6 | NA | TRBV7-3 | CASSPGGGGANVLTF
TRBJ2-7 | NA | TRBV29-1 | CSAREESYEQYF